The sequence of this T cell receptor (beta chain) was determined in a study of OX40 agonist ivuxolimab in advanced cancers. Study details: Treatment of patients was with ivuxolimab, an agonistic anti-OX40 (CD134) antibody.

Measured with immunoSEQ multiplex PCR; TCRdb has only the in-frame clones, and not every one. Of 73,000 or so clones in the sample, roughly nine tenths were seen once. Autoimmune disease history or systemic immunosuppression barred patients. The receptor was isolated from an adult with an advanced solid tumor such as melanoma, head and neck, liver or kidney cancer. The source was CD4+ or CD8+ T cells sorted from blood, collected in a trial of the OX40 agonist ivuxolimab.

DNA for the CDR3: TGCGCCAGCAGCTATCCGGAGCTTGGAGGACTGCAGAACACTGAAGCTTTCTTT. Protein: CASSYPELGGLQNTEAFF. The chain links TRBV5-1 to TRBJ1-1; unclear D gene. V was trimmed by 3 bases and J by 1 base, leaving 22 bases between them. CDR1 is SGHRS, CDR2 YFSETQ, per germline. The CDR3 loop spans 18 amino acids. The full variable domain, its missing parts supplied by reference TRBV5-1 and TRBJ1-1, is KAGVTQTPRYLIKTRGQQVTLSCSPISGHRSVSWYQQTPGQGLQFLFEYFSETQRNKGNFPGRFSGRQFSNSRSEMNVSTLELGDSALYLCASSYPELGGLQNTEAFFGQGTRLTVV.